Below are 21 T cell receptor beta chains sequenced from a single sample in a study of shared clonotypes between healthy human individuals. Generated by immunoSEQ multiplex PCR, the TCRdb table keeps only in-frame clones and is missing some. The data show around 370,000 clones, 90% to 98% seen once. The sequenced sample consisted of memory CD8+ T cells sorted from blood. Subset specified: CD45RO+ cells pooled with CCR7-negative TemRA cells. The receptors shown here come from a man younger than 40 in good health.

The gene calls are TRBV7-3 and TRBJ2-3; tentatively, D is TRBD1 or TRBD2 (5 bases each). Trimming cost V 0 bases and J 0 bases, with 13 bases left between them. The CDR3 length is 17 residues. Germline V gene lookup returns CDR1 SGHTA and CDR2 FQGTGA. The CDR3 coding sequence is TGTGCCAGCAGCTTAACGGTTGGGGGAGATAGCACAGATACGCAGTATTTT. Translating it yields CASSLTVGGDSTDTQYF.

V usage is TRBV5-1 and J usage is TRBJ1-1; D is unclear. Trimming took off 4 bases at V and 1 base at J, with 14 bases between the two ends. The CDR3 loop spans 15 amino acids. The germline V gene encodes CDR1 SGHRS and CDR2 YFSETQ. The CDR3 here is CASSLWAGGNTEAFF. The DNA of the CDR3 is TGCGCCAGCAGCCTCTGGGCAGGTGGGAACACTGAAGCTTTCTTT.

This rearrangement joins TRBV27 to TRBJ1-1; no firm D call. CDR1 and CDR2 from the germline V gene are MNHEY and SMNVEV (reference sequence). The CDR3 spans 16 residues. Deletions cut 0 bases from V and 2 bases from J, with 13 bases between. The DNA of the CDR3 is TGTGCCAGCAGTTTATCCCTCGCGACACTAAACACTGAAGCTTTCTTT. It translates to CASSLSLATLNTEAFF.

Note on this clone: Other DNA sequences in the same sample also yield this CDR3. This rearrangement joins TRBV19 to TRBJ1-1; D perhaps matches TRBD1 (5 bases). This CDR3 has 13 residues. Germline V gives CDR1 LNHDA, CDR2 SQIVND (reference sequence). Trimming stripped 4 bases from V and 0 bases from J, with 6 bases between. The CDR3 DNA follows: TGTGCCAGTAGTACAGGGTTGAACACTGAAGCTTTCTTT. Translation gives CASSTGLNTEAFF.

The chain carries TRBV11-2 and TRBJ2-3; 10 bases map to TRBD2. V lost 1 base and J lost 5; bases outside the gene matches: 6. The CDR3 sequence is 16 residues long. CDR1 is SGHAT, CDR2 FQNNGV, per germline. The CDR3 loop reads CASSLVPGTSEDTQYF. CDR3 nucleotides: TGTGCCAGCAGCTTAGTACCCGGGACTAGCGAAGATACGCAGTATTTT. Variable domain in full (rest from reference TRBV11-2 and TRBJ2-3): EAGVAQSPRYKIIEKRQSVAFWCNPISGHATLYWYQQILGQGPKLLIQFQNNGVVDDSQLPKDRFSAERLKGVDSTLKIQPAKLEDSAVYLCASSLVPGTSEDTQYFGPGTRLTVL.

DNA for the CDR3: TGTGCCTGGTGGGGGGCTAGCGGGAGTAGTGAGCAGTTCTTC. Translated, it gives CAWWGASGSSEQFF. V is TRBV30 and J is TRBJ2-1; 10 bases match TRBD2. The length of the CDR3 is 14 residues. CDR1 is GTSNPN, CDR2 SVGIG, per germline (reference sequence). V lost 5 bases to trimming and J lost 9 bases; unmatched junction nucleotides: 10.

Only a few counts were recorded for this clone. CDR3 protein: CASSLARETQYF. For the CDR3, the DNA is TGTGCCAGCAGCTTAGCCAGGGAGACCCAGTACTTC. The gene calls are TRBV7-9 and TRBJ2-5; no definite D call. In germline, CDR1 is SEHNR, CDR2 FQNEAQ (reference sequence). Trimming pared 0 bases from V and 5 bases from J, leaving 4 bases between. The CDR3 spans 12 residues.

The rearrangement uses TRBV7-8 and TRBJ2-1; D not resolved. Trimming pared 5 bases from V and 0 bases from J, leaving 20 bases between. CDR3 length: 18 amino acids. The germline gives CDR1 SGHVS, CDR2 FQNEAQ. The CDR3 bases are TGTGCCAGCAGCCGACGGATCTTACGATCCACCTCCTACAATGAGCAGTTCTTC. This sequence encodes CASSRRILRSTSYNEQFF. The full variable domain, rest sourced from reference TRBV7-8 and TRBJ2-1, is GAGVSQSPRYKVAKRGQDVALRCDPISGHVSLFWYQQALGQGPEFLTYFQNEAQLDKSGLPSDRFFAERPEGSVSTLKIQRTQQEDSAVYLCASSRRILRSTSYNEQFFGPGTRLTVL.

The V call is TRBV30, the J call TRBJ1-5; maybe TRBD1 (6 bases). The V and J ends lost 1 base and 3 bases respectively, with 7 bases between them. Germline V gene sequence: CDR1 GTSNPN, CDR2 SVGIG (reference sequence). The CDR3 runs to 13 residues. CDR3 bases: TGTGCCTGGAGTGCGGGACACAATCAGCCCCAGCATTTT. As protein: CAWSAGHNQPQHF.

This chain links TRBV29-1 with TRBJ2-1; 7 positions agree with TRBD1. The CDR3 runs to 14 residues. J lost 5 bases, V lost 7 bases, and 11 bases had no gene match. Germline V gives CDR1 SQVTM, CDR2 ANQGSEA. The CDR3 coding sequence is TGCAGCGCCGGCGCCGGGACAGTAGACAATGAGCAGTTCTTC. This gives the protein CSAGAGTVDNEQFF.

This clone has just one count. The CDR3 loop is CASRFALAANTGELFF. CDR3 DNA: TGTGCCAGCAGATTCGCGCTAGCGGCGAACACCGGGGAGCTGTTTTTT. This chain connects TRBV11-2 to TRBJ2-2, with TRBD2 matching 7 bases. J was trimmed by 0 bases and V by 6 bases; bases with no gene match: 7. CDR3 length: 16 residues. Germline CDR1 SGHAT, CDR2 FQNNGV.

This clone appeared once. The V call is TRBV4-1, the J call TRBJ2-4; 11 bases are shared with TRBD2. In germline, CDR1 is MGHRA, CDR2 YSYEKL. The CDR3 consists of 18 residues. Germline trimming cut 1 base from V and 5 bases from J; bases unmatched to any gene: 10. The DNA for the CDR3 is TGCGCCAGCAGCCAAGTGGGGCTAGCGGGGGGCGGCGAAAACATTCAGTACTTC. This encodes CASSQVGLAGGGENIQYF.

This clone was seen once. The rearrangement joins TRBV10-1 to TRBJ2-5; weak D call: TRBD2 (5 bases). V lost 6 bases and J lost 5, with 13 bases in between. Per the germline V gene, CDR1 is WNHNN and CDR2 is SYGVQD (reference sequence). This CDR3 region has 13 residues. CDR3 sequence reads: CASSGPSRETQYF. Written as DNA, the CDR3 is TGCGCCAGCAGCGGCCCTAGCAGGGAGACCCAGTACTTC.

This clone was seen once. The chain is built from TRBV7-9 and TRBJ2-7; 10 bases line up with TRBD2. CDR1 and CDR2 (germline): SEHNR, FQNEAQ (reference sequence). CDR3 length: 15 residues. V lost 4 bases and J lost 3; bases outside the gene matches: 6. The CDR3 is CASSSRLAGHYEQYF. The CDR3 DNA is TGTGCCAGCAGCTCCAGACTAGCGGGCCACTACGAGCAGTACTTC.

V usage is TRBV28 and J usage is TRBJ2-7, with D unclear. CDR3 length equals 11 residues. Trimming pared 6 bases from V and 4 bases from J, leaving 7 bases between. Germline V CDR1 and CDR2: MDHEN, SYDVKM. Here the CDR3 DNA reads TGTGCCAGCAGACGTCAATACGAGCAGTACTTC. This codes for CASRRQYEQYF. The full variable domain, in which reference TRBV28 and TRBJ2-7 provide the parts outside the CDR3, is DVKVTQSSRYLVKRTGEKVFLECVQDMDHENMFWYRQDPGLGLRLIYFSYDVKMKEKGDIPEGYSVSREKKERFSLILESASTNQTSMYLCASRRQYEQYFGPGTRLTVT.

CDR3 sequence (DNA): TGTGCCAGCTCACCAAACAGGCAGGGAAACACCATATATTTT. Its translation is CASSPNRQGNTIYF. This chain uses TRBV18 with TRBJ1-3; D is possibly TRBD1 (5 bases). CDR1 and CDR2 (germline): KGHSH, LQKENI. CDR3 length: 14 amino acids. Trimming stripped 2 bases from V and 4 bases from J, with 9 bases between. Drawing the rest from reference TRBV18 and TRBJ1-3, the complete variable domain is NAGVMQNPRHLVRRRGQEARLRCSPMKGHSHVYWYRQLPEEGLKFMVYLQKENIIDESGMPKERFSAEFPKEGPSILRIQQVVRGDSAAYFCASSPNRQGNTIYFGEGSWLTVV.

V gene TRBV5-8 combines with J gene TRBJ1-1; 8 bases are shared with TRBD1. Germline CDR1 and CDR2: SGHTS and YDEGEE. The CDR3 length is 12 residues. V trimming: 4 bases; J trimming: 8 bases; junction bases outside the gene matches: 4. This CDR3 reads CASSADRAEAFF. Here the CDR3 DNA reads TGTGCCAGCAGCGCGGACAGGGCGGAAGCTTTCTTT. The whole variable domain, remainder taken from reference TRBV5-8 and TRBJ1-1, is EAGVTQSPTHLIKTRGQQATLRCSPISGHTSVYWYQQALGLGLQFLLWYDEGEERNRGNFPPRFSGRQFPNYSSELNVNALELEDSALYLCASSADRAEAFFGQGTRLTVV.

This clone came up a few times. The CDR3 here is CASSIVTGQQPQHF. CDR3 coding DNA: TGTGCCAGTAGTATCGTTACAGGGCAGCAGCCCCAGCATTTT. V is TRBV19 and J is TRBJ1-5; perhaps TRBD1 as D (6 bases). With 3 bases removed from V and 7 bases from J, the gap between germline ends came to 13 bases. Germline V CDR1 and CDR2: LNHDA, SQIVND (reference sequence). The CDR3 has 14 residues. The complete variable domain, with remaining parts taken from reference TRBV19 and TRBJ1-5, reads DGGITQSPKYLFRKEGQNVTLSCEQNLNHDAMYWYRQDPGQGLRLIYYSQIVNDFQKGDIAEGYSVSREKKESFPLTVTSAQKNPTAFYLCASSIVTGQQPQHFGDGTRLSIL.

J is TRBJ1-4 and V is TRBV15; D is unclear. Germline CDR1 and CDR2: LNHNV and YYDKDF (reference sequence). V lost 3 bases to trimming and J lost 9 bases, with 14 bases between them. This CDR3 has 14 residues. The CDR3 bases are TGTGCCACCAGCAGTCCGGACCGTGTCAAAAAACTGTTTTTT. Translating gives CATSSPDRVKKLFF. The full variable domain, rest sourced from reference TRBV15 and TRBJ1-4, is DAMVIQNPRYQVTQFGKPVTLSCSQTLNHNVMYWYQQKSSQAPKLLFHYYDKDFNNEADTPDNFQSRRPNTSFCFLDIRSPGLGDTAMYLCATSSPDRVKKLFFGSGTQLSVL.

This chain connects TRBV5-7 to TRBJ2-7; D remains ambiguous. TRBV5-7 is classed as an ORF, of uncertain function. The CDR3 spans 15 residues. The ends were cut back, 1 base at V and 0 bases at J, with 11 bases in the middle. CDR3 region: CASSLPETVSYEQYF. DNA for the CDR3: TGTGCCAGCAGCTTGCCCGAGACGGTCTCCTACGAGCAGTACTTC.

The DNA for the CDR3 is TGTGCCAGCAGCCCCCCCCTAGCGGGGGGGCTCGATGAGCAGTTCTTC. Translating gives CASSPPLAGGLDEQFF. The chain carries TRBV7-9 and TRBJ2-1; 12 nucleotides align to TRBD2. J gave up 8 bases and V 5 bases, and 10 bases lay outside the gene matches. The CDR3 spans 16 residues. The germline CDR1 and CDR2 sequences are SEHNR and FQNEAQ (reference sequence).